Each of the 10 T cell receptor beta chains below was sequenced from the same sample in a study of identical twins. One entry per CDR3 protein results from TCRdb running MiXCR on the 5' RACE reads. The data show around 500,000 distinct CDR3 sequences, approximately 15% seen once. These data were also filed under a second study, of yellow fever vaccine responses in identical twins.

Sequenced: CD4+ T cells sorted from blood. The source of these receptors is a woman between 18 and 29 years old in good health.

This clonotype came up a few times. The chain recombines TRBV2 with TRBJ2-2; maybe TRBD2 (5 bases). The CDR3 length is 14 residues. CDR1 and CDR2 from the germline V gene are SNHLY and FYNNEI. Trimming stripped 4 bases from V and 4 bases from J, with 10 bases between. The CDR3 DNA sequence: TGTGCCAGCAGTGCCCCGAGGGCCACCGGGGAGCTGTTTTTT. Amino acids: CASSAPRATGELFF.

This clonotype came up many times. V usage is TRBV12-3 or TRBV12-4 and J usage is TRBJ1-4; TRBD1 is a possible D gene (5 bases). The CDR3 runs 16 residues. Trimming cost V 4 bases and J 1 base, with 13 bases left between them. In DNA form, the CDR3 reads TGTGCCAGCAGTTGGGGCCAGCGTAGAACTAATGAAAAACTGTTTTTT. This sequence encodes CASSWGQRRTNEKLFF.

V usage is TRBV20-1 and J usage is TRBJ2-7; unclear D gene. V was trimmed by 4 bases and J by 2 bases, leaving 12 bases between them. Germline CDR1 and CDR2: DFQATT and SNEGSKA (reference sequence). The CDR3 is 13 amino acids. The CDR3 loop reads CSATDINPYEQYF. CDR3 in DNA: TGCAGTGCTACCGACATAAACCCCTACGAGCAGTACTTC.

The gene calls are TRBV5-4 and TRBJ2-5, with 12 positions matching TRBD2. In germline, CDR1 is SGHNT, CDR2 YYREEE (reference sequence). The CDR3 is 16 residues long. V lost 4 bases to trimming and J lost 5 bases; unmatched junction nucleotides: 9. DNA of the CDR3: TGTGCCAGCAGCCGTCCCGGGACTAGCGGGCCGGAGACCCAGTACTTC. This codes for CASSRPGTSGPETQYF.

V is TRBV20-1 and J is TRBJ2-1; the D gene is possibly TRBD1 (6 bases). CDR1 and CDR2 (germline): DFQATT, SNEGSKA (reference sequence). V dropped 4 bases and J dropped 3 bases, with 10 bases sitting between them. The CDR3 has 13 residues. Written as DNA, the CDR3 is TGCAGTGCTAAAACGGGACACTACAATGAGCAGTTCTTC. Translating it yields CSAKTGHYNEQFF.

A few counts support this clonotype. V is TRBV20-1 and J is TRBJ2-2, with a possible D match to TRBD2 (5 bases). There are 15 residues in the CDR3. Germline lookup yields CDR1 DFQATT and CDR2 SNEGSKA (reference sequence). V lost 3 bases to trimming and J lost 4 bases, with 15 bases between them. The CDR3 sequence: CSARDFGWGTGELFF. The CDR3 coding sequence is TGCAGTGCTAGGGACTTCGGTTGGGGCACCGGGGAGCTGTTTTTT.

This clonotype was observed a few times. This chain joins TRBV6-1 and TRBJ2-3, with 14 bases identical to TRBD2. Germline V gives CDR1 MNHNS, CDR2 SASEGT. Trimming removed 6 bases from V and 1 base from J; junction bases left unmatched: 0. The CDR3 loop spans 15 amino acids. In DNA form, the CDR3 reads TGTGCCAGCAGGGGACTAGCGGGGGGCACAGATACGCAGTATTTT. Its translation: CASRGLAGGTDTQYF.

The table lists this clonotype with a few counts. This rearrangement joins TRBV20-1 to TRBJ2-2; a possible D gene is TRBD2 (5 bases). Germline CDR1 and CDR2: DFQATT and SNEGSKA (reference sequence). CDR3 length: 13 amino acids. Trimming shortened V by 3 bases and J by 6 bases, and 11 bases separated the two germline ends. The CDR3 nucleotides read TGCAGTGCTAGGGTAGGAGGACCCGGGGAGCTGTTTTTT. Translated: CSARVGGPGELFF.

J is TRBJ2-5 and V is TRBV11-2, with TRBD2 identical over 10 bases. The CDR3 spans 18 residues. The germline V gene encodes CDR1 SGHAT and CDR2 FQNNGV. After removal of 1 base from V and 4 bases from J, the junction contained 12 bases not matched to a gene. The CDR3 loop reads CASSLVTGSSGSRETQYF. The CDR3 DNA is TGTGCCAGCAGCTTAGTGACGGGATCTAGCGGGAGTAGAGAGACCCAGTACTTC.

The genes are TRBV28 and TRBJ1-2, with D perhaps matching TRBD1 (5 bases). This CDR3 spans 14 amino acids. Germline values: CDR1 MDHEN, CDR2 SYDVKM. V was trimmed by 5 bases and J by 8 bases, leaving 18 bases between them. CDR3 DNA sequence: TGTGCCAGCAGTGGCGGGACGGCATGGGTAGGCTACACCTTC. Translation: CASSGGTAWVGYTF.